A selection of T cell receptor beta chains follows, all from one sample in a study of T cell repertoires in cytomegalovirus infection. TCRdb re-analysed the reads in MiXCR, keeping a single row per CDR3 protein. Of approximately 990,000 distinct CDR3 sequences listed, roughly 30% are singletons. No antigen has been assigned to these receptors. Sequenced material: cultured CD8+ T cells from PBMCs, taken from culture after CMV antigen stimulation. Every receptor here comes from a human donor in good health (CMV status not recorded). Some clones in this sample may be carry-over from other donors' samples. The CDR3 runs from the conserved cysteine through the conserved F or W. A D gene is named only where the DNA matches it firmly. Size is stated for part of the rows, as once, few or many counts, or as a class when the clone is expanded.

>.|TRBJ2-2|.|TRBV2
CASSETRTAGELFF
TGTGCCAGCAGTGAAACCCGGACAGCCGGGGAGCTGTTTTTT
>few|TRBJ2-7|.|TRBV2
CASSDPGGQLFSYEQYF
TGTGCCAGCAGTGATCCGGGTGGACAGCTTTTCTCCTACGAGCAGTACTTC
>.|TRBJ2-1|TRBD2|TRBV25-1
CASSERRAGGRNEQFF
TGTGCCAGCAGTGAACGCAGGGCGGGGGGGCGGAATGAGCAGTTCTTC
>.|TRBJ1-1|.|TRBV6-5
CASVPGPYMNTEAFF
TGTGCCAGCGTTCCCGGGCCGTATATGAACACTGAAGCTTTCTTT
>.|TRBJ2-3|TRBD2|TRBV5-5
CASRQKPAASGYF
TGTGCCAGCAGACAAAAGCCCGCGGCTAGCGGGTATTTT
>few|TRBJ1-2|TRBD1|TRBV7-9
CASSPGTAGGYGYTF
TGTGCCAGCAGCCCCGGGACAGCAGGTGGATATGGCTACACCTTC
>many|TRBJ2-3|.|TRBV6-5
CASSYSNTDTQYF
TGTGCCAGCAGTTACTCGAACACAGATACGCAGTATTTT
>many|TRBJ2-2|TRBD1|TRBV7-6
CASSSTGPTGELFF
TGTGCCAGCAGCTCGACAGGGCCCACCGGGGAGCTGTTTTTT
>many|TRBJ1-1|.|TRBV7-6
CASSLEVSGRNTEAFF
TGTGCCAGCAGCTTAGAGGTTTCCGGGAGGAACACTGAAGCTTTCTTT
>.|TRBJ2-7|TRBD1|TRBV6-1
CASSDHSQGASYEQYF
TGTGCCAGCAGTGACCACTCACAGGGGGCTTCCTACGAGCAGTACTTC
>.|TRBJ1-2|TRBD1|TRBV12-5
CASGSDRTGANYGYTF
TGTGCTAGTGGTTCCGACCGGACAGGGGCTAACTATGGCTACACCTTC
>once|TRBJ2-1|.|TRBV5-4
CASSFAGTPYNEQFF
TGTGCCAGCAGCTTCGCCGGGACACCCTACAATGAGCAGTTCTTC
>.|TRBJ1-2|.|TRBV6-1
CASSEDQPGRRAYGYTF
TGTGCCAGCAGTGAAGACCAGCCGGGACGGCGAGCCTATGGCTACACCTTC
>many|TRBJ2-5|.|TRBV12-3/TRBV12-4
CASSLEGGLEETQYF
TGTGCCAGCAGTTTAGAGGGGGGGCTCGAAGAGACCCAGTACTTC
>many|TRBJ2-1|TRBD1|TRBV7-8
CASDRDRSNEQFF
TGTGCCAGCGATAGGGACAGGAGCAATGAGCAGTTCTTC
>few|TRBJ1-2|TRBD1|TRBV6-2/TRBV6-3
CASGNRGGDYGYTF
TGTGCCAGCGGAAACAGGGGGGGAGACTATGGCTACACCTTC
>few|TRBJ2-3|TRBD2|TRBV15
CATSKPTSAFTDTQYF
TGTGCCACCAGCAAACCGACTAGCGCGTTCACAGATACGCAGTATTTT
>few|TRBJ2-1|.|TRBV5-1
CASSRQYPEQFF
TGCGCCAGCAGCAGACAGTATCCTGAGCAGTTCTTC
>few|TRBJ2-3|.|TRBV6-5
CASSYFGGPNTDTQYF
TGTGCCAGCAGTTACTTTGGGGGACCTAACACAGATACGCAGTATTTT
>.|TRBJ1-2|TRBD1|TRBV5-4
CASSQGGYSYGYTF
TGTGCCAGCAGCCAGGGGGGCTATAGCTATGGCTACACCTTC
>.|TRBJ1-2|TRBD1|TRBV5-1
CASSSNRGSYTF
TGCGCCAGCAGCTCCAACAGGGGAAGCTACACCTTC
>.|TRBJ2-5|.|TRBV24-1
CATSDFDTQETQYF
TGTGCCACCAGTGACTTCGATACACAAGAGACCCAGTACTTC
>.|TRBJ2-1|.|TRBV3-1
CASSQKGLPYNEQFF
TGTGCCAGCAGCCAAAAAGGACTACCCTACAATGAGCAGTTCTTC
>.|TRBJ1-1|.|TRBV7-9
CASSFRTVEAFF
TGTGCCAGCAGCTTTCGGACTGTCGAAGCTTTCTTT
>many|TRBJ2-2|.|TRBV12-3/TRBV12-4
CASSSEVGTGELFF
TGTGCCAGCAGTTCAGAGGTCGGCACCGGGGAGCTGTTTTTT
>few|TRBJ1-5|.|TRBV27
CASSLIRGFNQPQHF
TGTGCCAGCAGTTTAATTAGGGGCTTCAATCAGCCCCAGCATTTT
>many|TRBJ1-1|.|TRBV7-9
CASSLAWRENTEAFF
TGTGCCAGCAGCTTAGCGTGGAGAGAGAACACTGAAGCTTTCTTT
>.|TRBJ1-1|.|TRBV7-3
CASAVGVGTEAFF
TGTGCCAGCGCGGTGGGGGTTGGCACTGAAGCTTTCTTT
>.|TRBJ2-5|.|TRBV25-1
CASSAADLGETQYF
TGTGCCAGCAGTGCCGCGGATCTGGGGGAGACCCAGTACTTC
>few|TRBJ2-2|TRBD1|TRBV24-1
CATSVRTGMNTGELFF
TGTGCCACCAGTGTCCGGACAGGGATGAACACCGGGGAGCTGTTTTTT
>.|TRBJ2-6|.|TRBV7-7
CASSLGYSSGANVLTF
TGTGCTAGCAGCTTAGGTTACTCCTCTGGGGCCAACGTCCTGACTTTC
>few|TRBJ2-3|.|TRBV6-5
CASSYSTGHTDTQYF
TGTGCCAGCAGTTACTCGACTGGTCACACAGATACGCAGTATTTT
>few|TRBJ2-3|TRBD2|TRBV28
CASSPSQRGESPDTQYF
TGTGCCAGCAGTCCCAGCCAGCGGGGGGAGTCCCCAGATACGCAGTATTTT